This T cell receptor (beta chain) is from a study of cytomegalovirus exposure and HLA in healthy donors. Amplification used 60 Vbeta primers and 13 Jbeta primers. Assay used: immunoSEQ multiplex PCR; TCRdb lists only in-frame clones, some missing. The data contain over 150,000 clones, approximately 71% of them singletons. Concerning this clone: No antigen is known for it.

The study's findings and limits: Some highly shared sequence variants likely arose as a pipeline artifact. In a later analysis, common viral pathogens appeared linked to several of the most significant clusters.

The material sequenced was PBMCs. This TCR was sampled from a man aged 50-59 years in good health and CMV-seronegative.

The CDR3 loop reads CASSPGLVYNEQFF. Here the CDR3 DNA reads TGTGCCAGCAGCCCGGGACTGGTCTACAATGAGCAGTTCTTC. This chain uses TRBV7-2 with TRBJ2-1; D may be TRBD2 (6 bases). The CDR3 covers 14 residues. Looked up from germline, CDR1 is SGHTA and CDR2 is FQGNSA. V was clipped by 5 bases and J by 3 bases, with 11 bases between them.